This entry describes one T cell receptor (beta chain). The data originate from a study of shared clonotypes between healthy human individuals. CDR3 size: 17 residues. V shed 7 bases and J 5 bases; nucleotides not matched to a gene: 17. Germline loops: CDR1 SGHRS, CDR2 YFSETQ. Clones were read by immunoSEQ multiplex PCR, and TCRdb kept only the in-frame ones, dropping some. The table has 2,500,000 or so clones, around 93% seen once. This TCR derives from a man aged 18 to 29 in good health. Some clones in this sample may be carry-over from other donors' samples. Sequencing was carried out using naive CD4+ T cells from PBMCs. The sample's subset: CD45RA+ positively selected. The chain recombines TRBV5-1 with TRBJ2-5; 10 bases align to TRBD1. CDR3 in amino acids: CASSPGDRQGAWETQYF. Written as DNA, the CDR3 is TGCGCCAGCTCCCCGGGTGACAGACAGGGGGCTTGGGAGACCCAGTACTTC.